This T cell receptor beta chain was identified during a study of blood T cell repertoires in COVID-19. Across the whole study: Material from acute and convalescent COVID-19 was sourced from the United States, Italy and Spain.

Residents of 24 US areas, aged roughly 18 to 90 years, made up the participants. Membership in each cohort depended on participant-reported clinical history. Cohort 3 donors counted as recovered after two negative PCRs, clearance, or resolved symptoms. Germline loops: CDR1 SGHRS, CDR2 YFSETQ. Unmatched junction bases numbered 7, after V lost 1 base and J lost 0 bases. The CDR3 loop spans 17 amino acids. Produced via immunoSEQ multiplex PCR; TCRdb's table is partial and in-frame only. The data hold more than 200,000 clones, with around nine tenths observed a single time. The TCR was taken from a woman aged 45-60 years who had recovered from COVID-19. The sequencing input was PBMCs or T cells enriched from blood (not recorded which). The chain joins TRBV5-1 to TRBJ2-5; 9 bases map to TRBD2. The CDR3 region is CASSLRPSGTHQETQYF. DNA of the CDR3: TGCGCCAGCAGCTTGCGGCCTAGCGGGACGCACCAAGAGACCCAGTACTTC. The entire variable domain, with the rest obtained from reference TRBV5-1 and TRBJ2-5, is as follows: KAGVTQTPRYLIKTRGQQVTLSCSPISGHRSVSWYQQTPGQGLQFLFEYFSETQRNKGNFPGRFSGRQFSNSRSEMNVSTLELGDSALYLCASSLRPSGTHQETQYFGPGTRLLVL.